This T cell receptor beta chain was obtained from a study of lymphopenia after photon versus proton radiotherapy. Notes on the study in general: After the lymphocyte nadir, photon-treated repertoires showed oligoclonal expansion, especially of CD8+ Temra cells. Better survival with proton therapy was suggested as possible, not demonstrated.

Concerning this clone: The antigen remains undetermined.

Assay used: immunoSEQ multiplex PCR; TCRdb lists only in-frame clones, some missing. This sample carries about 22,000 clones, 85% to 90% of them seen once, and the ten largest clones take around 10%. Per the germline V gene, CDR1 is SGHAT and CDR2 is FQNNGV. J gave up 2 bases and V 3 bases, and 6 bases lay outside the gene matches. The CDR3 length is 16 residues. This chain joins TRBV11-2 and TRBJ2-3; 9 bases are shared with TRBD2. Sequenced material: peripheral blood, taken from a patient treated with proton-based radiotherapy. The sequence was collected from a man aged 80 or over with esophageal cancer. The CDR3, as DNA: TGTGCCAGCAGCTTCTTAGCGGGAGCCCTCACAGATACGCAGTATTTT. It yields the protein CASSFLAGALTDTQYF.